This TCR beta chain came from a study of blood T cell repertoires in COVID-19. Study-level background: Spain, Italy and the United States supplied samples that represented acute and convalescent COVID-19. PBMCs, B-cell-depleted T cells, or T cells were the source of the cDNA or gDNA that made up the material.

In the original processing: Estimation of nucleated cell counts was performed using reference gene primer amplification. Some clones are missing from TCRdb's copy, which holds only in-frame ones; the method was immunoSEQ multiplex PCR. D and trimming were read from the DNA, whereas the V and J calls and clone size are those reported in that table. The data hold 200,000 or so clones, with roughly nine tenths observed a single time. The CDR3 runs to 12 residues. From germline, CDR1 is MDHEN and CDR2 SYDVKM. The V and J ends lost 6 bases and 2 bases respectively, with 8 bases between them. The V and J genes are TRBV28 and TRBJ2-7; weak D call: TRBD1 (6 bases). The sequenced material came from peripheral blood. The receptor comes from a man between 70 and 80 years old with active or convalescent COVID-19. This chain's CDR3 is CASRQGTYEQYF. The DNA of the CDR3 is TGTGCCAGCAGACAGGGAACCTACGAGCAGTACTTC.